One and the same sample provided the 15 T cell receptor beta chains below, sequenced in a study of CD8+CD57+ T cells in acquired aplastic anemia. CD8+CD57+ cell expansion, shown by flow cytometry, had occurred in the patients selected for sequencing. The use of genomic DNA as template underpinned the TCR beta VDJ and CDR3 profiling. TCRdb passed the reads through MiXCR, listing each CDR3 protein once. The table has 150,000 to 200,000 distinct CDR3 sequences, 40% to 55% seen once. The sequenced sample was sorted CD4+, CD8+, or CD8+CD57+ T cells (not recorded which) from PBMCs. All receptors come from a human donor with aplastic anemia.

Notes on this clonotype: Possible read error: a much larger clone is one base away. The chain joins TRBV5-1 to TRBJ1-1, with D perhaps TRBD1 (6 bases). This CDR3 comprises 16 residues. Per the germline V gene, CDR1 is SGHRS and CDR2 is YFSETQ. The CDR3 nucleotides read TGCGCCAGGAGCTTACAGCCGGGACAAGGGGGGAGTGAAGCTTTCTTT. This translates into CARSLQPGQGGSEAFF.

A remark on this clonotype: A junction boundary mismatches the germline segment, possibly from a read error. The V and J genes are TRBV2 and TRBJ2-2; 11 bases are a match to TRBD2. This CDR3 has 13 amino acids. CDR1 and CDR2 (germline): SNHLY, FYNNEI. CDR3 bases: TGTGCCAGCAGTGGGACCACTAGCGGGGGGCTGTTTTTT. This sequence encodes CASSGTTSGGLFF.

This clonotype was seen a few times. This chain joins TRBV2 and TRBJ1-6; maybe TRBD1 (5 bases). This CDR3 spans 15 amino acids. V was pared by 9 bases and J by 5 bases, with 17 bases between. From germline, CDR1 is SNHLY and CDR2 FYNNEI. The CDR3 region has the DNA TGTGCCAGTAATGGGGGGTGGATGGATAATTCACCCCTCCACTTT. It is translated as CASNGGWMDNSPLHF.

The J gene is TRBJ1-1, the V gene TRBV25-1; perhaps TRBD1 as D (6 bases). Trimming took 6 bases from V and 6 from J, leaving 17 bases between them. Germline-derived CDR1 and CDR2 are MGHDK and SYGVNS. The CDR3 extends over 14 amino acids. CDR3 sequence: CASSLHNQGPEAFF. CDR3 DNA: TGTGCCAGCAGCCTTCACAACCAGGGGCCTGAAGCTTTCTTT.

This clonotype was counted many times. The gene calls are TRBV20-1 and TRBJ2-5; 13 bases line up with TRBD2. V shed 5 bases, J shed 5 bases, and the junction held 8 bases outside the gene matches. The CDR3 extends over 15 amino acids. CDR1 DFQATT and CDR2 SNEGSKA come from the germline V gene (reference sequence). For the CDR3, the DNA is TGCAGTGCTGGACTAGCGGGGGCCTCCCCGGAGACCCAGTACTTC. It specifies CSAGLAGASPETQYF.

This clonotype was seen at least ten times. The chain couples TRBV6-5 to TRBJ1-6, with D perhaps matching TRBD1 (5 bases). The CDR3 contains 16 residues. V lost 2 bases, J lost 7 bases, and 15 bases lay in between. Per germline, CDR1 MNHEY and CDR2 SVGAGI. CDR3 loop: CASSYGGGVSNSPLHF. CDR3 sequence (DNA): TGTGCCAGCAGTTACGGGGGGGGAGTAAGCAATTCACCCCTCCACTTT.

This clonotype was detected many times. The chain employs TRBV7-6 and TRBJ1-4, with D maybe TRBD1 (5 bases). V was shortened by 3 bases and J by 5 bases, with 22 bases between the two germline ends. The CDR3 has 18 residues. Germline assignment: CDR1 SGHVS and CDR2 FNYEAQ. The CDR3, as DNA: TGTGCCAGCAGCTTGTACTCCTCCCGAGACAGCCTGAATGAAAAACTGTTTTTT. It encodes CASSLYSSRDSLNEKLFF. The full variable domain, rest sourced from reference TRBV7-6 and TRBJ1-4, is GAGVSQSPRYKVTKRGQDVALRCDPISGHVSLYWYRQALGQGPEFLTYFNYEAQQDKSGLPNDRFSAERPEGSISTLTIQRTEQRDSAMYRCASSLYSSRDSLNEKLFFGSGTQLSVL.

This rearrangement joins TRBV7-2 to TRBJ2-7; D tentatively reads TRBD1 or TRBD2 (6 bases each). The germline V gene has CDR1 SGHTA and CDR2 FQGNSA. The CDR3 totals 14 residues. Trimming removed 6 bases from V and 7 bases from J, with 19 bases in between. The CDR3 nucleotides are TGTGCCAGCAGTCAAGGGGGGTACGGCGGGGAGCAGTACTTC. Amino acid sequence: CASSQGGYGGEQYF.

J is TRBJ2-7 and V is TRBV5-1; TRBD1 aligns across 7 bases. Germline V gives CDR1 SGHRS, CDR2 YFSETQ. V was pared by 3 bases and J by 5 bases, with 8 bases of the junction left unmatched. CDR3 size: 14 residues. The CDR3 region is CASSSRQGRDEQYF. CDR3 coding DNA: TGCGCCAGCAGCTCCCGACAGGGTAGGGACGAGCAGTACTTC.

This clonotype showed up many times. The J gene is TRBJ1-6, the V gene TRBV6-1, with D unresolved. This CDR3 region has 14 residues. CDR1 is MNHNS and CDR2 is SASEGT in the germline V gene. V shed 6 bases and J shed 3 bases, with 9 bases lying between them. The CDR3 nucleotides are TGTGCCAGCAGGGACGGCCGCTATAATTCACCCCTCCACTTT. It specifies CASRDGRYNSPLHF.

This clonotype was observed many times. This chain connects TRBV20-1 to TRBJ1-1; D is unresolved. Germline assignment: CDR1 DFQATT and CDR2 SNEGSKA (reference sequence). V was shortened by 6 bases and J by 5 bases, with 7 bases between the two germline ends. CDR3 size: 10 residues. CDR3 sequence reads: CSAFVTEAFF. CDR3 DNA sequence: TGCAGTGCCTTCGTAACTGAAGCTTTCTTT.

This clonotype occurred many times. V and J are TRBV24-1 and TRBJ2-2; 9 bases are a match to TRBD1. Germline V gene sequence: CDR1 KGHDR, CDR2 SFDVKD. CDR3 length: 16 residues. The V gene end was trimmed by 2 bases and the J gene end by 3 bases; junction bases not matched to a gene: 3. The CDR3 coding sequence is TGTGCCACCAGTGATTCGTGGACAGGGGACACCGGGGAGCTGTTTTTT. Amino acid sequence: CATSDSWTGDTGELFF.

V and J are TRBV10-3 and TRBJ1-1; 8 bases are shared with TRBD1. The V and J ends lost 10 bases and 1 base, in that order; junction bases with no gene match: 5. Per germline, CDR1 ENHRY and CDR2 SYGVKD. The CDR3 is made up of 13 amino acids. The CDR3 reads CATSGGSNTEAFF. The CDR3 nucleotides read TGTGCCACGTCAGGGGGCTCGAACACTGAAGCTTTCTTT.

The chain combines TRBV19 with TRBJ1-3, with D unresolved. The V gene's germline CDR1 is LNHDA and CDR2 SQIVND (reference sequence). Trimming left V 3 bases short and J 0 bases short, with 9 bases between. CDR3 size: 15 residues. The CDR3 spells CASSIFSISGNTIYF. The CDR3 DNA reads TGTGCCAGTAGTATCTTCTCGATCTCTGGAAACACCATATATTTT.

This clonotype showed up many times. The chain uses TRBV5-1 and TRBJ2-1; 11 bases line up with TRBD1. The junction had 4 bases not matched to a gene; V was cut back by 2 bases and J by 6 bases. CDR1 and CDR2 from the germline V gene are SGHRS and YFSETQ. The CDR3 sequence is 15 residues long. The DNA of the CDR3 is TGCGCCAGCAGCTTTGGACAGGGGGCGAGCAATGAGCAGTTCTTC. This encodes CASSFGQGASNEQFF.